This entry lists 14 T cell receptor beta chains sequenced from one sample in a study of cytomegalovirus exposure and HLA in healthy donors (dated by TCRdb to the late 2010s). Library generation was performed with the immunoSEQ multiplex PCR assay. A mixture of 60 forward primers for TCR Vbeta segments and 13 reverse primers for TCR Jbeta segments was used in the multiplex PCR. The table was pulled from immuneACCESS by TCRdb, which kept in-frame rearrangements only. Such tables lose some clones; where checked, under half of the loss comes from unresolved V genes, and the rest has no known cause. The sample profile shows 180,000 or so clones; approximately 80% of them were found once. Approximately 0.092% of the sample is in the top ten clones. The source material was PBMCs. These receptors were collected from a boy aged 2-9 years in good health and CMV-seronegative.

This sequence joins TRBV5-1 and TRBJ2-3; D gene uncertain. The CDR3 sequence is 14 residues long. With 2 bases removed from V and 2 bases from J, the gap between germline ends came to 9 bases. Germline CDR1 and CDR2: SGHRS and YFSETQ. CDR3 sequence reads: CASSFGPSTDTQYF. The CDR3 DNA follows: TGCGCCAGCAGCTTCGGTCCCTCCACAGATACGCAGTATTTT.

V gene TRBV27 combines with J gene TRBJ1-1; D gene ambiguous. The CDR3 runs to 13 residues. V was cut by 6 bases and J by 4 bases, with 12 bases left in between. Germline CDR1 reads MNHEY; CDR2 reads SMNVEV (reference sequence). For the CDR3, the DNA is TGTGCCAGCAGGGCGGGAGATTTCACTGAAGCTTTCTTT. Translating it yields CASRAGDFTEAFF.

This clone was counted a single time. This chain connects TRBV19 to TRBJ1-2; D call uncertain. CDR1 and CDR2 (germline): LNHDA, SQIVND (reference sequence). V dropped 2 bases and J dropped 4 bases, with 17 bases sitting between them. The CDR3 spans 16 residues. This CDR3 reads CASSIKETINLYGYTF. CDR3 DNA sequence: TGTGCCAGTAGTATAAAGGAGACTATAAACCTCTATGGCTACACCTTC.

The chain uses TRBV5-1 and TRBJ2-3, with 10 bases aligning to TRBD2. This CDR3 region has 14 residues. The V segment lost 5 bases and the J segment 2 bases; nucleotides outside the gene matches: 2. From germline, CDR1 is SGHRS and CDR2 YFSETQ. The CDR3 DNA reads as TGCGCCAGCAGAACTAGCGGGGACACAGATACGCAGTATTTT. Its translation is CASRTSGDTDTQYF.

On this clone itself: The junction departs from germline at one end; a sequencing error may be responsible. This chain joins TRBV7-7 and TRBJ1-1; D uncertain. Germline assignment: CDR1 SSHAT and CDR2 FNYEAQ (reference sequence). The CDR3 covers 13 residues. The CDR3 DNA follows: TGTGCTAGCAGCAAAACTATGAACACTGAAGCTTTCTTT. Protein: CASSKTMNTEAFF. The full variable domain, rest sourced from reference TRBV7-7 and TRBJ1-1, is GAGVSQSPRYKVTKRGQDVTLRCDPISSHATLYWYQQALGQGPEFLTYFNYEAQPDKSGLPSDRFSAERPEGSISTLTIQRTEQRDSAMYRCASSKTMNTEAFFGQGTRLTVV.

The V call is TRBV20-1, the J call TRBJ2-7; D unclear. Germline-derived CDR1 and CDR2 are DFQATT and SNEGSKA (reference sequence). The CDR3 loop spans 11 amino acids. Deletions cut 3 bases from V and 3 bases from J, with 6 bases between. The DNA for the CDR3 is TGCAGTGCTAGGCGAGGCTACGAGCAGTACTTC. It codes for CSARRGYEQYF.

This CDR3 reads CASSLNSYTDTQYF. For the CDR3, the DNA is TGTGCCAGCAGCTTGAACAGTTACACAGATACGCAGTATTTT. The chain has TRBV13 and TRBJ2-3; D uncertain. V lost 3 bases to trimming and J lost 2 bases, with 9 bases between them. Germline V gene data show CDR1 as PRHDT and CDR2 as FYEKMQ (reference sequence). The CDR3 is 14 amino acids.

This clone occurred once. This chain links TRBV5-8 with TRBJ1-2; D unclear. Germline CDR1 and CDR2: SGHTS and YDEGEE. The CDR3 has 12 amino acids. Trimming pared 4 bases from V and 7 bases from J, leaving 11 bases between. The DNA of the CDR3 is TGTGCCAGCAGCCCCGGGTCGCGTGGCTACACCTTC. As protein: CASSPGSRGYTF.

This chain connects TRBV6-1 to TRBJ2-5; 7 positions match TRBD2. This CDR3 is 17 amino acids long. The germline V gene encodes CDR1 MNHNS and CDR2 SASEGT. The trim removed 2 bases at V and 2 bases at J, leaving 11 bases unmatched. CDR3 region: CASSESGGYPNQETQYF. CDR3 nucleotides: TGTGCCAGCAGTGAATCCGGGGGGTATCCTAATCAAGAGACCCAGTACTTC.

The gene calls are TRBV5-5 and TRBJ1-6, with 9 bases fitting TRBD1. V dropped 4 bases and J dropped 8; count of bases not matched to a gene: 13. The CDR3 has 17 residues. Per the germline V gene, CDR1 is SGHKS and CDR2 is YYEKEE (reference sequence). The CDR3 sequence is CASSPAHRGLIDSPLHF. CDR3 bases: TGTGCCAGCAGCCCCGCCCACAGGGGGCTGATCGATTCACCCCTCCACTTT.

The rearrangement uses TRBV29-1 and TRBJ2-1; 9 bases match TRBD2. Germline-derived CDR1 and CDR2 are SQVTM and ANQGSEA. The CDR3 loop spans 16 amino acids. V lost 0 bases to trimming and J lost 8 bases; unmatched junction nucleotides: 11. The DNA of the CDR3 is TGCAGCGTTGAAGATCGCTGGCGGGGGGGCGTTGATGAGCAGTTCTTC. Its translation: CSVEDRWRGGVDEQFF.

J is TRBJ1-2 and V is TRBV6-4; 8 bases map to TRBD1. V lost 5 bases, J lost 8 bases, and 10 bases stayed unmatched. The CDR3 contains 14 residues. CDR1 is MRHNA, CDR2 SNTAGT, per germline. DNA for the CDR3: TGTGCCAGCAGTCGGACAGGGACACTAGGAGGCTACACCTTC. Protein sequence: CASSRTGTLGGYTF.

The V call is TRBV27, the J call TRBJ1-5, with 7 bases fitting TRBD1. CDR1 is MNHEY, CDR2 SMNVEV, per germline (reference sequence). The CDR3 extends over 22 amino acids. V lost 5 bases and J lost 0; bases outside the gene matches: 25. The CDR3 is CASSRPGQRMPPVMISNQPQHF. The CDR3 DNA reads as TGTGCCAGCAGTCGACCGGGACAGCGAATGCCCCCGGTTATGATTAGCAATCAGCCCCAGCATTTT.

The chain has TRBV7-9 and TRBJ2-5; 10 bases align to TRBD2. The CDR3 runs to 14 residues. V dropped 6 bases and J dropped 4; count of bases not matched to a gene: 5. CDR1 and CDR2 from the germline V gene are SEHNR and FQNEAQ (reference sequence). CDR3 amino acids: CASRASGGRETQYF. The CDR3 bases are TGTGCCAGCAGGGCTAGCGGGGGAAGAGAGACCCAGTACTTC.